Following are 8 T cell receptor beta chains from one sample sequenced in a study of blood T cell repertoires in COVID-19. Assay: immunoSEQ multiplex PCR; the TCRdb copy retains only in-frame clones and omits some. The sample contains 300,000 to 450,000 clones, roughly 86% of which appear only once. The sequenced material came from PBMCs or T cells enriched from blood (not recorded which). The receptors derive from a woman aged 25 to 39 who had been exposed to COVID-19.

The CDR3 DNA reads as TGTGCCACCTCGGGACATCCAGGGGAGACCCAGTACTTC. Its protein is CATSGHPGETQYF. J is TRBJ2-5 and V is TRBV7-8; weak D call: TRBD1 (6 bases). The germline V gene has CDR1 SGHVS and CDR2 FQNEAQ. The CDR3 totals 13 residues. Trimming shortened V by 10 bases and J by 5 bases, and 17 bases separated the two germline ends.

The J gene is TRBJ2-7, the V gene TRBV4-1; D might be TRBD1 (6 bases). V was clipped by 1 base and J by 6 bases, with 16 bases between them. The CDR3 contains 15 residues. CDR1 is MGHRA and CDR2 is YSYEKL in the germline V gene. DNA for the CDR3: TGCGCCAGCAGCCAAGCCAAAACAGGGTTGGGCGAGCAGTACTTC. Residues: CASSQAKTGLGEQYF.

The J gene is TRBJ2-3, the V gene TRBV5-5; D might be TRBD1 (6 bases). V was shortened by 4 bases and J by 1 base, with 16 bases between the two germline ends. The germline gives CDR1 SGHKS, CDR2 YYEKEE (reference sequence). The CDR3 length is 16 residues. The CDR3: CASSVSTGVGTDTQYF. The CDR3 DNA reads as TGTGCCAGCAGCGTATCGACAGGAGTCGGCACAGATACGCAGTATTTT.

The gene calls are TRBV18 and TRBJ1-1, with TRBD1 as a possible D gene (5 bases). The V end lost 6 bases, the J end lost 4 bases, and 15 bases lay between the germline ends. The CDR3 sequence is 14 residues long. Germline V gene data show CDR1 as KGHSH and CDR2 as LQKENI. The DNA for the CDR3 is TGTGCCAGCTCTCCTAAACGGGGGGGCACTGAAGCTTTCTTT. This encodes CASSPKRGGTEAFF.

The genes are TRBV25-1 and TRBJ2-2, with D tentatively TRBD1 (6 bases). The V end was cut by 6 bases, the J end by 3 bases, with 11 bases between. In germline, CDR1 is MGHDK, CDR2 SYGVNS. The CDR3 runs to 14 residues. The CDR3 DNA follows: TGTGCCAGCAGGGCAGACAGGCACACCGGGGAGCTGTTTTTT. Its protein product is CASRADRHTGELFF.

V gene TRBV9 combines with J gene TRBJ1-1; a possible D gene is TRBD1 (5 bases). The CDR3 contains 15 residues. With 3 bases removed from V and 5 bases from J, the gap between germline ends came to 17 bases. Looked up from germline, CDR1 is SGDLS and CDR2 is YYNGEE. CDR3 bases: TGTGCCAGCAGCGAGCGCTCAGGGCCCCCTACTGAAGCTTTCTTT. Translated: CASSERSGPPTEAFF.

This clone was counted once. The genes are TRBV19 and TRBJ2-1; D ambiguous. The V and J ends lost 1 base and 0 bases respectively, with 7 bases between them. CDR1 is LNHDA, CDR2 SQIVND, per germline (reference sequence). This CDR3 comprises 15 residues. The CDR3 loop reads CASSIVPGSYNEQFF. DNA for the CDR3: TGTGCCAGTAGTATAGTGCCGGGCTCCTACAATGAGCAGTTCTTC.

The chain joins TRBV24-1 to TRBJ1-2, with D possibly TRBD1 on 5 matching bases. The CDR3 consists of 15 residues. V was trimmed by 4 bases and J by 8 bases, leaving 19 bases between them. The germline gives CDR1 KGHDR, CDR2 SFDVKD. The chain's CDR3 is CATSEPGGRVGGYTF. The CDR3 DNA is TGTGCCACCAGTGAACCCGGCGGCAGGGTGGGCGGCTACACCTTC.